The sequence of this T cell receptor beta chain was determined in a study of blood T cells in healthy people across ages. This CDR3 has 14 residues. Trimming pared 10 bases from V and 7 bases from J, leaving 17 bases between. This clonotype was detected only a few times. With a J-beta primer mix and a sample-barcoded 5' primer, a second PCR ran 7 to 11 cycles. A single record per CDR3 protein comes from TCRdb applying MiXCR to the 5' RACE reads. The sample includes approximately 810,000 distinct CDR3 sequences, about 37% seen only once; the top ten take around 13%. This TCR derives from a man younger than 30 in good health. The chain links TRBV12-3 or TRBV12-4 to TRBJ1-6, with D hard to call. The sequenced sample was blood. For the CDR3, the DNA is TGTGCCACCAGCGTTGGACGGGAAAATTCACCCCTCCACTTT. It codes for CATSVGRENSPLHF.